These 22 T cell receptor beta chains were all obtained from the same sample, sequenced in a study of shared clonotypes between healthy human individuals. Sequenced by immunoSEQ multiplex PCR; TCRdb stores in-frame clones only, minus some. The sample records 1,500,000 or so clones, roughly 96% being singletons. Sequencing was done on a sample of naive CD4+ T cells sorted from blood. Subset meaning: CD45RA+ positively selected. These receptors all come from a man under 40 in good health.

With regard to this clone: Different DNA sequences within this sample yield the same CDR3. The CDR3 loop is CASSSSGANVLTF. The CDR3 region has the DNA TGTGCCAGCAGTTCCTCTGGGGCCAACGTCCTGACTTTC. The V and J genes are TRBV28 and TRBJ2-6; D not certain. With 4 bases removed from V and 0 bases from J, the gap between germline ends came to 1 base. The CDR3 consists of 13 residues. CDR1 and CDR2 (germline): MDHEN, SYDVKM.

The rearrangement joins TRBV10-3 to TRBJ2-7; D call uncertain. V lost 2 bases and J 3 bases, leaving 8 bases between the germline ends. CDR1 ENHRY and CDR2 SYGVKD come from the germline V gene. This CDR3 region has 13 residues. CDR3 loop: CAISEDTVYEQYF. As DNA, the CDR3 is TGTGCCATCAGTGAGGACACAGTCTACGAGCAGTACTTC.

The chain uses TRBV6-1 and TRBJ2-1; 8 positions agree with TRBD2. Per germline, CDR1 MNHNS and CDR2 SASEGT. This CDR3 comprises 15 residues. The trim removed 4 bases at V and 5 bases at J, leaving 7 bases unmatched. The CDR3 bases are TGTGCCAGCAGTGTGTTAGCGGGGACGAACAATGAGCAGTTCTTC. It is translated as CASSVLAGTNNEQFF.

The J gene is TRBJ2-1, the V gene TRBV27; D is possibly TRBD1 or TRBD2 (6 bases each). Germline V CDR1 and CDR2: MNHEY, SMNVEV (reference sequence). The germline V and J ends were trimmed by 0 bases and 5 bases, with 26 bases remaining between them. The CDR3 consists of 20 residues. Here the CDR3 reads CASSLSHPMGGTFVNNEQFF. CDR3 in DNA: TGTGCCAGCAGTTTATCACATCCTATGGGGGGCACTTTTGTGAACAATGAGCAGTTCTTC.

The chain couples TRBV10-3 to TRBJ2-1; a weak D match, TRBD2 (6 bases). Trimming shortened V by 10 bases and J by 9 bases, and 16 bases separated the two germline ends. The CDR3 extends over 12 amino acids. Germline assignment: CDR1 ENHRY and CDR2 SYGVKD. The CDR3 nucleotides are TGTGCCACCTTAAAGGAGGGCATTGAGCAGTTCTTC. Amino acids: CATLKEGIEQFF.

Comments on this clone: Other DNA variants within this sample encode the same CDR3. This chain joins TRBV27 and TRBJ1-1; D perhaps matches TRBD1 (5 bases). The CDR3 is made up of 13 amino acids. Deletions cut 2 bases from V and 5 bases from J, with 9 bases between. CDR1 and CDR2 (germline): MNHEY, SMNVEV (reference sequence). In nucleotides, the CDR3 is TGTGCCAGCAGTTTAGGGGGTGGGACTGAAGCTTTCTTT. Its translation: CASSLGGGTEAFF.

The chain combines TRBV29-1 with TRBJ2-5; D may be TRBD2 (6 bases). Germline CDR1 and CDR2: SQVTM and ANQGSEA. The CDR3 has 16 amino acids. V shed 4 bases and J shed 0 bases, with 18 bases lying between them. This CDR3 reads CSVGTDYRDYQETQYF. CDR3 in DNA: TGCAGCGTTGGGACCGATTACCGGGACTACCAAGAGACCCAGTACTTC.

The rearrangement joins TRBV2 to TRBJ2-5; unclear D gene. Germline V lookup: CDR1 SNHLY, CDR2 FYNNEI. Trimming stripped 6 bases from V and 2 bases from J, with 25 bases between. This CDR3 is 18 amino acids long. The CDR3 nucleotides read TGTGCCAGCAGCCTCGCGCCGGGCCCGGGCCCGACTCAAGAGACCCAGTACTTC. This sequence encodes CASSLAPGPGPTQETQYF.

Points on this clone: The sample has other DNA sequences that encode this CDR3 too. The chain carries TRBV5-1 and TRBJ2-2, with a tentative D call TRBD1 (5 bases). CDR3 size: 14 residues. Germline CDR1 reads SGHRS; CDR2 reads YFSETQ. Trimming pared 4 bases from V and 2 bases from J, leaving 9 bases between. CDR3 bases: TGCGCCAGCAGCGGAACAGGAAACACCGGGGAGCTGTTTTTT. Encoded protein: CASSGTGNTGELFF.

The gene calls are TRBV27 and TRBJ1-5, with D hard to call. V shed 0 bases and J shed 2 bases, with 11 bases lying between them. The CDR3 loop spans 16 amino acids. The germline V gene has CDR1 MNHEY and CDR2 SMNVEV (reference sequence). CDR3 sequence: CASSLSAIRGNQPQHF. The CDR3 nucleotides are TGTGCCAGCAGTTTATCGGCGATAAGGGGCAATCAGCCCCAGCATTTT.

In the case of this clone: Sequence at one end of the junction differs from germline and may be a read error. The CDR3 is CASSLVLVGPRLDF. The CDR3 DNA reads as TGTGCCAGCAGCTTAGTTCTGGTCGGGCCCCGCTTGGACTTC. This rearrangement joins TRBV11-3 to TRBJ2-7; no clear D gene. Germline V gene lookup returns CDR1 SGHNT and CDR2 YENEEA. This CDR3 contains 14 residues.

V and J are TRBV19 and TRBJ1-1; TRBD1 agrees at 8 bases. CDR3 length equals 14 residues. The J segment lost 6 bases and the V segment lost 2 bases, leaving 5 bases of the junction unmatched. Germline loops: CDR1 LNHDA, CDR2 SQIVND (reference sequence). The CDR3 region has the DNA TGTGCCAGTAGTATAAGTGGACAGGGTCCTGAAGCTTTCTTT. It translates to CASSISGQGPEAFF.

The CDR3 region has the DNA TGCGCCAGCAGCTTGGGACCAGGCACTGAAGCTTTCTTT. The encoded protein is CASSLGPGTEAFF. V gene TRBV5-1 combines with J gene TRBJ1-1; D not certain. Trimming left V 0 bases short and J 4 bases short, with 7 bases between. The CDR3 totals 13 residues. The germline V gene has CDR1 SGHRS and CDR2 YFSETQ.

The chain is built from TRBV9 and TRBJ1-1; D is unresolved. CDR1 and CDR2 from the germline V gene are SGDLS and YYNGEE. Between the trimmed V and J ends, which lost 4 bases and 5 bases, there was a span of 12 bases. CDR3 length: 13 amino acids. In DNA, the CDR3 is TGTGCCAGCAGCTTTAGGGAAGGAACTGAAGCTTTCTTT. It specifies CASSFREGTEAFF.

This clone was counted a single time. The chain employs TRBV7-2 and TRBJ2-7; tentative D call: TRBD1 (6 bases). The V gene's germline CDR1 is SGHTA and CDR2 FQGNSA. V lost 2 bases, J lost 1 base, and 21 bases lay in between. The CDR3 spans 18 residues. CDR3 in DNA: TGTGCCAGCAGCTTACCAACCGGGACACACAGACAATCCTACGAGCAGTACTTC. The encoded protein is CASSLPTGTHRQSYEQYF.

The chain combines TRBV7-9 with TRBJ1-1; D unclear. Germline V gene sequence: CDR1 SEHNR, CDR2 FQNEAQ (reference sequence). V gave up 5 bases and J gave up 2 bases, with 12 bases separating them. CDR3 length: 14 amino acids. In DNA form, the CDR3 reads TGTGCCAGCAGCCCCGGATGGGCTAACACTGAAGCTTTCTTT. Protein sequence: CASSPGWANTEAFF.

The chain links TRBV7-9 to TRBJ2-1, with D unclear. The CDR3 is 14 amino acids. The germline V gene encodes CDR1 SEHNR and CDR2 FQNEAQ (reference sequence). The V end was cut by 5 bases, the J end by 1 base, with 9 bases between. In DNA form, the CDR3 reads TGTGCCAGCAGCCCAACAGATTCCTACAATGAGCAGTTCTTC. It is translated as CASSPTDSYNEQFF.

A note on this clone: Other DNA sequences in the same sample also yield this CDR3. The chain recombines TRBV9 with TRBJ2-3; 12 bases agree with TRBD2. V was clipped by 0 bases and J by 0 bases; unmatched bases: 5. Germline lookup yields CDR1 SGDLS and CDR2 YYNGEE. This CDR3 contains 18 residues. The CDR3 is CASSVGTSGKTSTDTQYF. The CDR3 DNA follows: TGTGCCAGCAGCGTAGGGACTAGCGGGAAAACTAGCACAGATACGCAGTATTTT.

This chain uses TRBV7-9 with TRBJ2-4; D gene uncertain. Between the trimmed V and J ends, which lost 5 bases and 9 bases, there was a span of 14 bases. The CDR3 spans 13 residues. Germline V gene lookup returns CDR1 SEHNR and CDR2 FQNEAQ (reference sequence). The CDR3 nucleotides read TGTGCCAGCAGCCACAACCCTAAGGGCATTCAGTACTTC. Its translation: CASSHNPKGIQYF. Complete variable domain (other parts from reference TRBV7-9 and TRBJ2-4): DTGVSQNPRHKITKRGQNVTFRCDPISEHNRLYWYRQTLGQGPEFLTYFQNEAQLEKSRLLSDRFSAERPKGSFSTLEIQRTEQGDSAMYLCASSHNPKGIQYFGAGTRLSVL.

V usage is TRBV10-3 and J usage is TRBJ2-3; 8 nucleotides match TRBD1. The J segment lost 4 bases and the V segment lost 6 bases, leaving 9 bases of the junction unmatched. The CDR3 sequence is 15 residues long. Germline V gives CDR1 ENHRY, CDR2 SYGVKD. CDR3 protein: CAIRSDRESSDTQYF. CDR3 nucleotide sequence: TGTGCCATCAGATCGGACAGGGAATCTTCAGATACGCAGTATTTT.

V and J are TRBV10-2 and TRBJ2-7; TRBD1 agrees at 8 bases. J was trimmed by 3 bases and V by 2 bases; bases with no gene match: 6. CDR3 length: 15 amino acids. Germline V gene lookup returns CDR1 WSHSY and CDR2 SAAADI. The CDR3 region is CASSEETGEFYEQYF. The CDR3 region has the DNA TGCGCCAGCAGTGAGGAGACAGGGGAATTCTACGAGCAGTACTTC.

Written as DNA, the CDR3 is TGTGCCAGCAGCTTGGTCTGGCGGGACAACAATGAGCAGTTCTTC. Translated, it gives CASSLVWRDNNEQFF. This chain links TRBV5-4 with TRBJ2-1; D is tentatively TRBD1 or TRBD2 (6 bases each). This CDR3 comprises 15 residues. CDR1 is SGHNT, CDR2 YYREEE, per germline (reference sequence). V was pared by 0 bases and J by 5 bases, with 12 bases between.